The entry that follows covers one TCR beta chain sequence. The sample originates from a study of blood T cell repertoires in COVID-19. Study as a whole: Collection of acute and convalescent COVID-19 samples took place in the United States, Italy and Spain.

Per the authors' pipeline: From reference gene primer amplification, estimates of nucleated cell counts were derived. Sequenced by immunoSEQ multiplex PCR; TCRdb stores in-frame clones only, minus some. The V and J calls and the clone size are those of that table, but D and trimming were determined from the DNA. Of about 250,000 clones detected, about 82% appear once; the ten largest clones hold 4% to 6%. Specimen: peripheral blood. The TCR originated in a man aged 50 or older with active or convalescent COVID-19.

This CDR3 is CASSLGQLDEQYF. DNA of the CDR3: TGCGCCAGCAGCCTGGGACAGCTTGACGAGCAGTACTTC. The V and J genes are TRBV4-1 and TRBJ2-7, with 7 bases fitting TRBD1. The CDR3 extends over 13 amino acids. CDR1 is MGHRA, CDR2 YSYEKL, per germline. J was trimmed by 5 bases and V by 4 bases; bases with no gene match: 5.